This T cell receptor (beta chain) was identified in a study of blood T cell repertoires in COVID-19. Across the whole study: The study drew acute and convalescent COVID-19 samples from the United States, Italy and Spain. PBMCs, B-cell-depleted T cells, or T cells were the source of the cDNA or gDNA that made up the material.

Only in-frame clones appear in the TCRdb table, and some are missing; sequencing was by immunoSEQ multiplex PCR. The sample carries 100,000 to 120,000 clones, 75% to 85% recorded once. The germline V gene encodes CDR1 MNHNY and CDR2 SVGAGI (reference sequence). The CDR3 sequence is 15 residues long. V shed 7 bases and J shed 11 bases, with 26 bases lying between them. The specimen was peripheral blood. The J gene is TRBJ1-1, the V gene TRBV6-6, with D uncertain. This TCR was sampled from a woman aged 60 to 75 with acute or convalescent COVID-19. CDR3 residues: CASIAGGSLAMVAFF. CDR3 sequence (DNA): TGTGCCAGCATTGCGGGCGGAAGCCTGGCAATGGTGGCTTTCTTT.